This TCR beta chain was sequenced for a study of neurological immune-mediated disorders. This clonotype was counted ten times or more. TCRdb re-derived calls from the 5' RACE reads in MiXCR, one entry per CDR3 protein. The sample records roughly 76,000 distinct CDR3 sequences, approximately 3.4% being singletons. The ends lost 5 bases at V and 3 bases at J; junction bases unmatched: 7. The CDR3 consists of 16 residues. Germline-derived CDR1 and CDR2 are DFQATT and SNEGSKA (reference sequence). Input material: PBMCs. The chain recombines TRBV20-1 with TRBJ2-2; 12 positions match TRBD2. The source of this sequence is a woman aged 50 to 65 with multiple sclerosis. CDR3 loop: CSAVTSGRAYTGELFF. The CDR3 DNA is TGCAGTGCTGTGACTAGCGGGAGAGCGTACACCGGGGAGCTGTTTTTT.